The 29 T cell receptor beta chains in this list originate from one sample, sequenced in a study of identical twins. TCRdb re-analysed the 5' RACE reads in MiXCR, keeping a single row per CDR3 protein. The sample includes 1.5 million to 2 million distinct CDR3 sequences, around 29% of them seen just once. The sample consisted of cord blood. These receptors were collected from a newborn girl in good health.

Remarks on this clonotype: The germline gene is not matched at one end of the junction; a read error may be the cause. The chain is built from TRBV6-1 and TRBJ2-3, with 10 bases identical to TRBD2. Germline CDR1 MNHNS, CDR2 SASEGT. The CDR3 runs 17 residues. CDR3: CASSEIRASGSADRQYF. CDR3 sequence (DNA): TGTGCCAGCAGTGAAATCAGGGCTAGCGGGAGTGCAGATAGGCAGTATTTT.

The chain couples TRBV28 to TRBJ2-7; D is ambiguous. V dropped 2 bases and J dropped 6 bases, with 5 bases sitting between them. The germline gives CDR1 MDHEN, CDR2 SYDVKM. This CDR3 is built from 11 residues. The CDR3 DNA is TGTGCCAGCAGTTTAAACCTCGAGCAGTACTTC. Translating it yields CASSLNLEQYF.

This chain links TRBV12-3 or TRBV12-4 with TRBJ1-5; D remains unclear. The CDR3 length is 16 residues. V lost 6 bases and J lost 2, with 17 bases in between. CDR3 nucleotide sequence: TGTGCCAGCAGACTAACGGGTCTTCGGGGCAATCAGCCCCAGCATTTT. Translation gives CASRLTGLRGNQPQHF.

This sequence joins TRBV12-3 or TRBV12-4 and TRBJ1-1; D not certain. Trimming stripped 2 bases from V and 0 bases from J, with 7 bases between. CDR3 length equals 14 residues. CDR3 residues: CASSLISLNTEAFF. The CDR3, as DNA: TGTGCCAGCAGTTTAATCTCCTTGAACACTGAAGCTTTCTTT.

CDR3: CASSWGMNTEAFF. The CDR3, as DNA: TGTGCCAGCAGCTGGGGGATGAACACTGAAGCTTTCTTT. The chain recombines TRBV7-2 with TRBJ1-1; weak D call: TRBD1 (5 bases). The germline V and J ends were trimmed by 4 bases and 0 bases, with 6 bases remaining between them. CDR3 length: 13 amino acids. The germline V gene has CDR1 SGHTA and CDR2 FQGNSA.

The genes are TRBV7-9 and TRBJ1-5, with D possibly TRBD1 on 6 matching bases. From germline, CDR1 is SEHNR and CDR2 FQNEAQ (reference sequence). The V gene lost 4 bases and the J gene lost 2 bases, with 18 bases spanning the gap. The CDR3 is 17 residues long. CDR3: CASSYPRQALGNQPQHF. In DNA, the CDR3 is TGTGCCAGCAGCTACCCACGACAGGCTTTGGGCAATCAGCCCCAGCATTTT. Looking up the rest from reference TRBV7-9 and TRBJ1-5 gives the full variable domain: DTGVSQNPRHKITKRGQNVTFRCDPISEHNRLYWYRQTLGQGPEFLTYFQNEAQLEKSRLLSDRFSAERPKGSFSTLEIQRTEQGDSAMYLCASSYPRQALGNQPQHFGDGTRLSIL.

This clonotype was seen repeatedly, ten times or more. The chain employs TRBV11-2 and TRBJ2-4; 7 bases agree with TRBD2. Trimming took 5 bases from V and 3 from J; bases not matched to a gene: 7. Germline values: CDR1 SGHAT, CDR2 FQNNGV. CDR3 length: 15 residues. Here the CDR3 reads CASSLIREDKNIQYF. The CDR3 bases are TGTGCCAGCAGCCTAATCCGGGAGGACAAAAACATTCAGTACTTC.

CDR3 nucleotide sequence: TGTGCCAGCAGTTTAAGACAGGGGCACAACACTGAAGCTTTCTTT. Translating gives CASSLRQGHNTEAFF. The chain recombines TRBV28 with TRBJ1-1; 8 bases are a match to TRBD1. Losses at the gene ends were 2 bases for V and 2 bases for J; bases not matched to a gene: 4. Germline values: CDR1 MDHEN, CDR2 SYDVKM. This CDR3 has 15 amino acids.

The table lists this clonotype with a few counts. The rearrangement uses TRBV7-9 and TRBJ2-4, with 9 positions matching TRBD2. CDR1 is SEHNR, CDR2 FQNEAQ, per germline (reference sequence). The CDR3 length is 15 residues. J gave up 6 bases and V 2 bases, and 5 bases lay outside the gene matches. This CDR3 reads CASSLSLAGSNIQYF. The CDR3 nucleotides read TGTGCCAGCAGCTTAAGCCTAGCGGGGTCAAACATTCAGTACTTC.

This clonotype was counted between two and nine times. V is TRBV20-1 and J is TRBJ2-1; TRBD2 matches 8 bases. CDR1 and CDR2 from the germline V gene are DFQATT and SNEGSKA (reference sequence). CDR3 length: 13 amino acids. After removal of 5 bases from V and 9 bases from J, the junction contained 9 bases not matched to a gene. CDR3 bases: TGCAGTGCTGGGGGACTAGATAGAGGTGAGCAGTTCTTC. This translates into CSAGGLDRGEQFF.

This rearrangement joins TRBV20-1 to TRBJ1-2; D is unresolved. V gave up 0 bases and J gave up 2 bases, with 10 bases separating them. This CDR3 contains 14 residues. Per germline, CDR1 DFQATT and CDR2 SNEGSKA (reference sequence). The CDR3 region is CSARDANLNYGYTF. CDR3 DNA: TGCAGTGCTAGAGATGCAAACCTAAACTATGGCTACACCTTC.

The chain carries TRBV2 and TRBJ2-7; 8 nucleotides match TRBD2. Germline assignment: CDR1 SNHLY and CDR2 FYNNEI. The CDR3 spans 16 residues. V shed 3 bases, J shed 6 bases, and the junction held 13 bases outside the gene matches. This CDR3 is CASSDQSGSGPSEQYF. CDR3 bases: TGTGCCAGCAGTGACCAGAGCGGGAGCGGCCCCAGCGAGCAGTACTTC.

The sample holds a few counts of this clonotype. The CDR3 here is CSARGAGTGDQPQHF. CDR3 in DNA: TGCAGTGCTAGAGGCGCCGGGACAGGGGATCAGCCCCAGCATTTT. The V call is TRBV20-1, the J call TRBJ1-5; 10 bases align to TRBD1. Per germline, CDR1 DFQATT and CDR2 SNEGSKA (reference sequence). V gave up 1 base and J gave up 5 bases; unmatched junction bases: 5. The CDR3 covers 15 residues.

The CDR3 nucleotides read TGTGCCAGCAGCAAACGCATCGCAACTAATGAAAAACTGTTTTTT. Protein sequence: CASSKRIATNEKLFF. V gene TRBV21-1 combines with J gene TRBJ1-4. TRBV21-1 is reported as a pseudogene. This CDR3 is built from 15 residues.

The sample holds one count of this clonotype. CDR3 in DNA: TGCGCCAGCATTGTTTCAAGCTACGAGCAGTACTTC. It encodes CASIVSSYEQYF. The chain carries TRBV10-2 and TRBJ2-7, with D unresolved. Trimming cost V 7 bases and J 3 bases, with 10 bases left between them. This CDR3 spans 12 amino acids. The germline V gene has CDR1 WSHSY and CDR2 SAAADI.

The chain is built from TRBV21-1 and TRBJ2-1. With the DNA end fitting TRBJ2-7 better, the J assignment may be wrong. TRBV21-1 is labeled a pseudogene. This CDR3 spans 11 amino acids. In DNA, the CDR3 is TGTGCCAGCAGCAAAAAGCACGAGCAGTACTTC. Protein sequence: CASSKKHEQYF.

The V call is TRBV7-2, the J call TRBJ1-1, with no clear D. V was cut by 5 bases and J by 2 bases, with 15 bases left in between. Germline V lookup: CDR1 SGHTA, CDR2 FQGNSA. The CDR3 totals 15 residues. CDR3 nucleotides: TGTGCCAGCAGCCCCCGCCGGGCACCTAACACTGAAGCTTTCTTT. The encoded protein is CASSPRRAPNTEAFF.

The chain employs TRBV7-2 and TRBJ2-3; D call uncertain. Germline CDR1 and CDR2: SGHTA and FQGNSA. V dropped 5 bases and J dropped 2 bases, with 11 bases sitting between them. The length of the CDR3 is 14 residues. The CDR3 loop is CASSANAVTDTQYF. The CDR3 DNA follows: TGTGCCAGCAGCGCAAACGCAGTCACAGATACGCAGTATTTT.

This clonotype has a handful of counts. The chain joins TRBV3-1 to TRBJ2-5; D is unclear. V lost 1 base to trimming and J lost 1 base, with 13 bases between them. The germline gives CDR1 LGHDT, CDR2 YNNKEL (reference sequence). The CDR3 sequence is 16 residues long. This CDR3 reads CASSQAPSIPQETQYF. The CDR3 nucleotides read TGTGCCAGCAGCCAAGCCCCTAGTATCCCCCAAGAGACCCAGTACTTC.

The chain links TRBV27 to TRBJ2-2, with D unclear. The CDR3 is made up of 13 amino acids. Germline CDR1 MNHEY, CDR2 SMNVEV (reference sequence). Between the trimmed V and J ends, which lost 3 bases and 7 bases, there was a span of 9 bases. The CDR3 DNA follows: TGTGCCAGCAGTTTTAGACCCGACGGGGAGCTGTTTTTT. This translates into CASSFRPDGELFF.

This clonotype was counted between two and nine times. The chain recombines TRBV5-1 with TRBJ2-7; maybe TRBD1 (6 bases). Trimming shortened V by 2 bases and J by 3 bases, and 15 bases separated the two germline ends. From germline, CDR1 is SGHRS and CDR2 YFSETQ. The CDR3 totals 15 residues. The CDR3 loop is CASSFPMPQGYEQYF. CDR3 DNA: TGCGCCAGCAGCTTTCCCATGCCACAGGGCTACGAGCAGTACTTC.

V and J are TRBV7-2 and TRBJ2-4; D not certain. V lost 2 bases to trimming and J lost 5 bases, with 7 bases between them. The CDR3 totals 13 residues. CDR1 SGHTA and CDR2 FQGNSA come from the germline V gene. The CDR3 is CASSLKGENIQYF. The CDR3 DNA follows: TGTGCCAGCAGCTTAAAAGGAGAAAACATTCAGTACTTC.

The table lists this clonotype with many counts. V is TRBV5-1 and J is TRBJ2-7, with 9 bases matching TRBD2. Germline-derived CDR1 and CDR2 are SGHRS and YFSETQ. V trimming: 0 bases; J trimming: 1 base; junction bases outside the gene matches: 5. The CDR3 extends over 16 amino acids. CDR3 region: CASSLVGLARSYEQYF. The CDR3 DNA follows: TGCGCCAGCAGCTTGGTCGGACTAGCGCGATCCTACGAGCAGTACTTC.

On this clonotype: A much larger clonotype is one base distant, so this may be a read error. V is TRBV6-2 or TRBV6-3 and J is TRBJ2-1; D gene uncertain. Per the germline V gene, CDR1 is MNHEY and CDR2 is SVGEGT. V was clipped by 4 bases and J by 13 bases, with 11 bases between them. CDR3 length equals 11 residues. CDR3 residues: CASSSGWTQFF. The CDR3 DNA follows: TGTGCCAGCAGTTCGGGTTGGACCCAGTTCTTC.

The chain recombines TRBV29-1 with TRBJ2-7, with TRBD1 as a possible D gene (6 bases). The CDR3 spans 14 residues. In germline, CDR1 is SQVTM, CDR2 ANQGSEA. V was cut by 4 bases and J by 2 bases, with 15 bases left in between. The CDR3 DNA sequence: TGCAGCGTTGTAGGGGACAAAAGCCCCTACGAGCAGTACTTC. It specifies CSVVGDKSPYEQYF.

In DNA form, the CDR3 reads TGTGCCAGCAGTGCAAGGGGCTCCTACAATGAGCAGTACTTC. Its protein product is CASSARGSYNEQYF. The J gene is TRBJ2-1, the V gene TRBV27; D might be TRBD1 (5 bases). Judging by the DNA end, TRBJ2-7 fits better; the J call may be wrong. The CDR3 consists of 14 residues. Germline values: CDR1 MNHEY, CDR2 SMNVEV (reference sequence).

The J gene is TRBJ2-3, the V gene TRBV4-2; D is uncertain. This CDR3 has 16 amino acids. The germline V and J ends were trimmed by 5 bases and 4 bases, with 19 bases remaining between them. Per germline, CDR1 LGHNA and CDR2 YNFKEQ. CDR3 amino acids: CASSFRGVLGADTQYF. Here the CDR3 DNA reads TGTGCCAGCAGCTTTCGTGGGGTACTCGGCGCAGATACGCAGTATTTT.

CDR3 sequence reads: CASSSSIMITSADTQYF. The CDR3 nucleotides are TGCGCCAGCAGCTCAAGCATTATGATAACTAGCGCAGATACGCAGTATTTT. The rearrangement joins TRBV5-1 to TRBJ2-3; 7 positions agree with TRBD2. The germline V gene encodes CDR1 SGHRS and CDR2 YFSETQ. The CDR3 covers 17 residues. V lost 3 bases and J lost 4; bases outside the gene matches: 14. The variable domain in full, with the rest retrieved from reference TRBV5-1 and TRBJ2-3, is KAGVTQTPRYLIKTRGQQVTLSCSPISGHRSVSWYQQTPGQGLQFLFEYFSETQRNKGNFPGRFSGRQFSNSRSEMNVSTLELGDSALYLCASSSSIMITSADTQYFGPGTRLTVL.

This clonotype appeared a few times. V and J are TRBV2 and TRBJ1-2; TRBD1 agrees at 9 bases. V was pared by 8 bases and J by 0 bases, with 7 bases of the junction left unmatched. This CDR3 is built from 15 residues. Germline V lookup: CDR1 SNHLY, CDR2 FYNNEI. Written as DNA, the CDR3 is TGTGCCAGCCGGGGACAGGGCCTAACTAACTATGGCTACACCTTC. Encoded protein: CASRGQGLTNYGYTF.